Each of the 11 T cell receptor beta chains below was sequenced from the same sample in a study of shared T cell receptors in the human thymus. The table came from immunoSEQ multiplex PCR; TCRdb's copy has only in-frame clones and leaves some out. The sample lists 550,000 to 800,000 clones, 80% to 90% seen once, with roughly 0.01% in the top ten. This sample also appeared in a second study, on human thymus T cells.

The sequenced material came from thymocytes. Receptors originate from a girl under three years old with a congenital heart defect.

V usage is TRBV28 and J usage is TRBJ2-1, with a weak D call TRBD2 (6 bases). The V end lost 1 base, the J end lost 8 bases, and 24 bases lay between the germline ends. The CDR3 covers 18 residues. Per germline, CDR1 MDHEN and CDR2 SYDVKM. This CDR3 reads CASSLSRRVEKGTDEQFF. The CDR3 DNA is TGTGCCAGCAGTTTATCGAGGCGAGTGGAAAAGGGGACTGATGAGCAGTTCTTC.

The rearrangement joins TRBV10-3 to TRBJ1-4, with 7 bases lining up with TRBD1. Per germline, CDR1 ENHRY and CDR2 SYGVKD. The CDR3 loop spans 15 amino acids. Germline trimming cut 0 bases from V and 8 bases from J; bases unmatched to any gene: 6. The CDR3 DNA follows: TGTGCCATCAGTGAGTCGAGGGGGCGGAGGGAAAAACTGTTTTTT. This codes for CAISESRGRREKLFF.

The chain combines TRBV12-5 with TRBJ1-5; TRBD1 is a possible D gene (5 bases). Germline CDR1 is LGHNT and CDR2 is FRNRAP. The germline V and J ends were trimmed by 3 bases and 2 bases, with 11 bases remaining between them. The CDR3 is made up of 15 amino acids. Here the CDR3 DNA reads TGTGCTAGTGGTTTAGAGACAGACGGCAATCAGCCCCAGCATTTT. Its protein is CASGLETDGNQPQHF.

J is TRBJ2-3 and V is TRBV19, with 9 bases fitting TRBD2. The CDR3 runs to 17 residues. V trimming: 5 bases; J trimming: 6 bases; junction bases outside the gene matches: 15. Looked up from germline, CDR1 is LNHDA and CDR2 is SQIVND (reference sequence). The CDR3 DNA reads TGTGCCAGTAGTTCCTGGGCTAGCGGGGACAATATTGATACGCAGTATTTT. The encoded protein is CASSSWASGDNIDTQYF.

There are a few counts of this clone. The J gene is TRBJ1-1, the V gene TRBV28; the D is unclear. The CDR3 spans 12 residues. With 5 bases removed from V and 1 base from J, the gap between germline ends came to 5 bases. Germline V CDR1 and CDR2: MDHEN, SYDVKM. CDR3 region: CASSPQNTEAFF. The CDR3 DNA sequence: TGTGCCAGCAGTCCCCAGAACACTGAAGCTTTCTTT.

The rearrangement uses TRBV15 and TRBJ2-3, with 8 bases identical to TRBD2. The germline gives CDR1 LNHNV, CDR2 YYDKDF (reference sequence). The CDR3 sequence is 20 residues long. V was pared by 1 base and J by 0 bases, with 15 bases of the junction left unmatched. The DNA for the CDR3 is TGTGCCACCAGCAGAGTTTTTGCGAGCGGGGGCCCTATTAGCACAGATACGCAGTATTTT. Amino acid sequence: CATSRVFASGGPISTDTQYF.

This chain joins TRBV23-1 and TRBJ1-2; the D gene is possibly TRBD1 (5 bases). TRBV23-1 is sorted into the ORF group, with uncertain function. This CDR3 is 15 amino acids long. V was cut by 8 bases and J by 5 bases, with 21 bases left in between. The DNA of the CDR3 is TGCGCCAGCCTCCGGGTCGGGGGTGGTCGGTATGGCTACACCTTC. It yields the protein CASLRVGGGRYGYTF.

The chain carries TRBV6-6 and TRBJ1-2, with 11 bases that match TRBD1. Trimming removed 2 bases from V and 5 bases from J; junction bases left unmatched: 4. Germline V gives CDR1 MNHNY, CDR2 SVGAGI (reference sequence). This CDR3 is 15 amino acids long. The CDR3 DNA sequence: TGTGCCAGCAGTTACCCGGGACAGGGGGAATATGGCTACACCTTC. This sequence encodes CASSYPGQGEYGYTF.

This chain links TRBV27 with TRBJ2-7, with 8 nucleotides matching TRBD1. With V trimmed by 6 bases and J by 2 bases, 9 bases remained unmatched. This CDR3 contains 15 residues. Germline V gene sequence: CDR1 MNHEY, CDR2 SMNVEV (reference sequence). CDR3 sequence: CASSTSHRGTYEQYF. The CDR3 coding sequence is TGTGCCAGCAGCACCAGCCACAGGGGGACCTACGAGCAGTACTTC.

The gene calls are TRBV28 and TRBJ2-2; D is unresolved. The CDR3 is 17 amino acids. The germline V and J ends were trimmed by 1 base and 1 base, with 13 bases remaining between them. CDR1 MDHEN and CDR2 SYDVKM come from the germline V gene. CDR3 protein: CASSLSLVWRNTGELFF. CDR3 nucleotide sequence: TGTGCCAGCAGTTTATCCTTAGTCTGGAGGAACACCGGGGAGCTGTTTTTT. The complete variable domain, with remaining parts taken from reference TRBV28 and TRBJ2-2, reads DVKVTQSSRYLVKRTGEKVFLECVQDMDHENMFWYRQDPGLGLRLIYFSYDVKMKEKGDIPEGYSVSREKKERFSLILESASTNQTSMYLCASSLSLVWRNTGELFFGEGSRLTVL.

The chain couples TRBV15 to TRBJ1-2, with D possibly being TRBD1 (5 bases). V lost 0 bases to trimming and J lost 1 base, with 9 bases between them. The CDR3 runs to 15 residues. CDR1 is LNHNV and CDR2 is YYDKDF in the germline V gene (reference sequence). Here the CDR3 DNA reads TGTGCCACCAGCAGAGATAAGGGGATTAACTATGGCTACACCTTC. This gives the protein CATSRDKGINYGYTF.